Below are 21 T cell receptor beta chains sequenced from a single sample in a study of blood T cell repertoires in COVID-19. Profiled with immunoSEQ multiplex PCR; TCRdb holds only in-frame clones, not every one. The sample lists approximately 200,000 clones; about 88% were seen once. Sample: peripheral blood. The receptors shown here come from a man under 40 with acute or convalescent COVID-19.

The V and J genes are TRBV6-6 and TRBJ1-2, with 12 positions matching TRBD1. The germline CDR1 and CDR2 sequences are MNHNY and SVGAGI (reference sequence). This CDR3 comprises 16 residues. J gave up 7 bases and V 0 bases, and 6 bases lay outside the gene matches. The CDR3 DNA reads TGTGCCAGCAGTTACTCGTCCGGGACAGGGGGCGTTGGCTACACCTTC. It is translated as CASSYSSGTGGVGYTF.

This rearrangement joins TRBV29-1 to TRBJ2-1; D is perhaps TRBD2 (5 bases). CDR1 is SQVTM, CDR2 ANQGSEA, per germline. The V end lost 6 bases, the J end lost 8 bases, and 14 bases lay between the germline ends. The CDR3 loop spans 12 amino acids. CDR3 sequence: CSVVLGGHEQFF. As DNA, the CDR3 is TGCAGCGTCGTCCTCGGCGGGCATGAGCAGTTCTTC.

This chain uses TRBV28 with TRBJ2-7, with TRBD2 matching over 10 bases. V lost 10 bases and J lost 4; bases outside the gene matches: 13. CDR1 and CDR2 (germline): MDHEN, SYDVKM. The CDR3 is 15 amino acids. CDR3 sequence reads: CATSPLAGYVYEQYF. The CDR3 DNA reads as TGTGCCACCTCCCCACTAGCGGGATATGTTTACGAGCAGTACTTC.

The CDR3 reads CASSQVLRGLAKNIQYF. DNA for the CDR3: TGCGCCAGCAGCCAAGTCTTAAGGGGTCTAGCCAAAAACATTCAGTACTTC. This chain connects TRBV4-1 to TRBJ2-4, with D perhaps TRBD1 (5 bases). The germline V gene has CDR1 MGHRA and CDR2 YSYEKL. The V and J ends lost 1 base and 0 bases respectively, with 13 bases between them. This CDR3 contains 17 residues.

V is TRBV3-1 (or the pseudogene TRBV3-2) and J is TRBJ2-7; D is perhaps TRBD1 (6 bases). Per germline, CDR1 LGHDT and CDR2 YNNKEL (reference sequence). There are 14 residues in the CDR3. V dropped 1 base and J dropped 2 bases, with 9 bases sitting between them. CDR3 in DNA: TGTGCCAGCAGCCAAGGCACAGGGCCCTACGAGCAGTACTTC. It is translated as CASSQGTGPYEQYF.

This clone was picked up a small number of times. This sequence joins TRBV7-2 and TRBJ1-1; D remains ambiguous. Per germline, CDR1 SGHTA and CDR2 FQGNSA. This CDR3 contains 15 residues. V was trimmed by 1 base and J by 5 bases, leaving 14 bases between them. CDR3 protein: CASSLGSGRPTEAFF. The CDR3 region has the DNA TGTGCCAGCAGCTTAGGTTCAGGCCGGCCGACTGAAGCTTTCTTT.

The chain recombines TRBV5-1 with TRBJ1-1; no clear D. Trimming shortened V by 0 bases and J by 2 bases, and 14 bases separated the two germline ends. This CDR3 region has 16 residues. The germline CDR1 and CDR2 sequences are SGHRS and YFSETQ. CDR3 residues: CASSLDVTTINTEAFF. The CDR3, as DNA: TGCGCCAGCAGCTTGGATGTGACAACAATTAACACTGAAGCTTTCTTT.

The chain carries TRBV28 and TRBJ1-2, with TRBD1 identical over 9 bases. CDR1 is MDHEN and CDR2 is SYDVKM in the germline V gene. Unmatched junction bases numbered 6, after V lost 2 bases and J lost 8 bases. The CDR3 sequence is 14 residues long. The CDR3 is CASSLAYRGQGYTF. The CDR3 DNA sequence: TGTGCCAGCAGTTTAGCTTACAGGGGGCAAGGCTACACCTTC.

The chain combines TRBV9 with TRBJ2-5; D is perhaps TRBD1 (6 bases). Deletions cut 1 base from V and 2 bases from J, with 12 bases between. Germline loops: CDR1 SGDLS, CDR2 YYNGEE. This CDR3 is 15 amino acids long. Here the CDR3 reads CASSVRGGLQETQYF. The CDR3 DNA reads TGTGCCAGCAGCGTACGAGGGGGTTTACAAGAGACCCAGTACTTC.

CDR3 DNA: TGTGCCAGCAGCCTAGCGGACCACTACGAGCAGTACTTC. Its protein is CASSLADHYEQYF. V is TRBV6-5 and J is TRBJ2-7; 7 positions match TRBD2. The CDR3 loop spans 13 amino acids. Germline values: CDR1 MNHEY, CDR2 SVGAGI. The J segment lost 3 bases and the V segment lost 6 bases, leaving 5 bases of the junction unmatched.

V is TRBV7-3 and J is TRBJ2-5, with 9 bases lining up with TRBD1. V lost 5 bases, J lost 5 bases, and 12 bases stayed unmatched. CDR1 is SGHTA and CDR2 is FQGTGA in the germline V gene. CDR3 length: 16 amino acids. The CDR3 region has the DNA TGTGCCAGCAGCACCTCAGGACAGGGGCTGGGGGAGACCCAGTACTTC. Translated, it gives CASSTSGQGLGETQYF.

The chain employs TRBV6-5 and TRBJ1-2; tentatively, D is TRBD1 (6 bases). Germline V gives CDR1 MNHEY, CDR2 SVGAGI. The CDR3 runs 13 residues. Deletions cut 6 bases from V and 0 bases from J, with 8 bases between. The CDR3 here is CASSRGTNYGYTF. The CDR3 DNA follows: TGTGCCAGCAGCAGGGGAACTAACTATGGCTACACCTTC.

The chain links TRBV7-9 to TRBJ2-3, with a weak D call TRBD2 (5 bases). Per germline, CDR1 SEHNR and CDR2 FQNEAQ (reference sequence). The CDR3 contains 13 residues. Between the trimmed V and J ends, which lost 5 bases and 0 bases, there was a span of 6 bases. Here the CDR3 reads CASSAGSTDTQYF. The DNA of the CDR3 is TGTGCCAGCAGCGCGGGTAGCACAGATACGCAGTATTTT.

This clone occurred once. This chain uses TRBV28 with TRBJ2-6; 7 nucleotides align to TRBD1. V gave up 6 bases and J gave up 0 bases; unmatched junction bases: 11. Germline V gene sequence: CDR1 MDHEN, CDR2 SYDVKM. This CDR3 has 18 residues. CDR3 region: CASSGNRDRRSGANVLTF. The CDR3 nucleotides are TGTGCCAGCAGCGGAAACCGGGACAGACGCTCTGGGGCCAACGTCCTGACTTTC.

The chain employs TRBV18 and TRBJ1-3; D is perhaps TRBD1 (6 bases). Between the trimmed V and J ends, which lost 6 bases and 0 bases, there was a span of 15 bases. The germline CDR1 and CDR2 sequences are KGHSH and LQKENI. The CDR3 totals 16 residues. CDR3 region: CASSPNLDSSGNTIYF. CDR3 nucleotide sequence: TGTGCCAGCTCCCCCAATTTGGACAGCTCTGGAAACACCATATATTTT.

The chain joins TRBV30 to TRBJ1-5, with D uncertain. This CDR3 is built from 12 residues. Germline CDR1 GTSNPN, CDR2 SVGIG (reference sequence). The V end lost 0 bases, the J end lost 5 bases, and 5 bases lay between the germline ends. The DNA for the CDR3 is TGTGCCTGGAGTGTTCAGTATCAGCCCCAGCATTTT. This translates into CAWSVQYQPQHF.

This clone has a handful of counts. This chain links TRBV2 with TRBJ1-6; TRBD1 matches at 9 bases. Trimming removed 6 bases from V and 7 bases from J; junction bases left unmatched: 10. Per germline, CDR1 SNHLY and CDR2 FYNNEI. This CDR3 spans 16 amino acids. CDR3 sequence reads: CASRSTGGWGNSPLHF. The CDR3 DNA sequence: TGTGCCAGCAGGTCTACAGGGGGCTGGGGAAATTCACCCCTCCACTTT.

The gene calls are TRBV7-9 and TRBJ1-2; 9 bases match TRBD1. Per the germline V gene, CDR1 is SEHNR and CDR2 is FQNEAQ (reference sequence). The J segment lost 3 bases and the V segment lost 6 bases, leaving 11 bases of the junction unmatched. The CDR3 has 16 residues. CDR3 loop: CASRFIPGQGDYGYTF. The CDR3 DNA follows: TGTGCCAGCAGGTTTATACCGGGACAGGGAGACTATGGCTACACCTTC.

The sample holds a few counts of this clone. The rearrangement joins TRBV11-1 to TRBJ1-1, with D perhaps TRBD1 (5 bases). This CDR3 has 12 residues. V was clipped by 2 bases and J by 11 bases, with 12 bases between them. CDR1 and CDR2 from the germline V gene are SGHAT and FQDESV (reference sequence). CDR3 amino acids: CASSLRRGTAFF. The CDR3 coding sequence is TGTGCCAGCAGCTTAAGGAGGGGCACGGCTTTCTTT.

This clone was recorded only once. The chain recombines TRBV5-1 with TRBJ2-5; 10 bases map to TRBD2. V dropped 4 bases and J dropped 4; count of bases not matched to a gene: 10. The CDR3 length is 16 residues. Germline loops: CDR1 SGHRS, CDR2 YFSETQ. The CDR3 here is CASSTSLAGATETQYF. In DNA, the CDR3 is TGCGCCAGCAGCACGAGCCTAGCGGGGGCAACAGAGACCCAGTACTTC. Complete variable domain (other parts from reference TRBV5-1 and TRBJ2-5): KAGVTQTPRYLIKTRGQQVTLSCSPISGHRSVSWYQQTPGQGLQFLFEYFSETQRNKGNFPGRFSGRQFSNSRSEMNVSTLELGDSALYLCASSTSLAGATETQYFGPGTRLLVL.

There are a few counts of this clone. The V gene is TRBV29-1, the J gene TRBJ1-3, with a possible D match to TRBD1 (5 bases). Trimming left V 6 bases short and J 8 bases short, with 14 bases between. This CDR3 has 12 amino acids. Germline loops: CDR1 SQVTM, CDR2 ANQGSEA. In nucleotides, the CDR3 is TGCAGCGTCCTGGGACTTAAAGACACCATATATTTT. It is translated as CSVLGLKDTIYF.